This TCR beta chain was captured in a study of cytomegalovirus exposure and HLA in healthy donors. The germline CDR1 and CDR2 sequences are PRHDT and FYEKMQ (reference sequence). The CDR3 extends over 12 amino acids. Trimming stripped 5 bases from V and 4 bases from J, with 9 bases between. 60 Vbeta and 13 Jbeta primers were used in PCR. Measured with immunoSEQ multiplex PCR; TCRdb has only the in-frame clones, and not every one. The table lists some 130,000 clones, approximately 78% of them singletons, with around 8.1% in the top ten. The origin of this receptor is a woman between 45 and 60 years old in good health and CMV-seropositive. Sequencing was done on a sample of PBMCs. V usage is TRBV13 and J usage is TRBJ2-7; D might be TRBD2 (5 bases). CDR3 in DNA: TGTGCCAGCAGCCCGGGATCTTACGAGCAGTACTTC. Encoded protein: CASSPGSYEQYF.